This TCR beta chain was sequenced for a study of Ad26.COV2.S vaccination and SARS-CoV-2 variants. About the study: Within the COV1001 Ad26.COV2.S trial arm, the donor was enrolled.

Treatment indicated: about 20 received Ad26.COV2.S at low or high dose, single or two shots; 5 received placebo; per-sample allocation not given. All samples were drawn on day 63, counting from the first vaccine or placebo injection. Donation came from an adult in Boston who was aged 18-55 years. Germline-derived CDR1 and CDR2 are LGHNA and YSLEER. V lost 0 bases and J 4 bases, leaving 12 bases between the germline ends. The CDR3 totals 15 residues. The assay was immunoSEQ multiplex PCR, and TCRdb's table has in-frame clones only and misses some. There are about 320,000 clones in the sample; roughly 90% occur only once, and 5.5% lies in the top ten.

J is TRBJ1-2 and V is TRBV4-3; D gene ambiguous. The starting material was peripheral blood, obtained in a trial of Ad26.COV2.S vaccine versus placebo. The TCR originated in a person between 18 and 65 years old who received the Ad26.COV2.S COVID-19 vaccine or a placebo. The DNA for the CDR3 is TGCGCCAGCAGCCAAGAAGCAAGGGTGGCCTATGGCTACACCTTC. This encodes CASSQEARVAYGYTF.